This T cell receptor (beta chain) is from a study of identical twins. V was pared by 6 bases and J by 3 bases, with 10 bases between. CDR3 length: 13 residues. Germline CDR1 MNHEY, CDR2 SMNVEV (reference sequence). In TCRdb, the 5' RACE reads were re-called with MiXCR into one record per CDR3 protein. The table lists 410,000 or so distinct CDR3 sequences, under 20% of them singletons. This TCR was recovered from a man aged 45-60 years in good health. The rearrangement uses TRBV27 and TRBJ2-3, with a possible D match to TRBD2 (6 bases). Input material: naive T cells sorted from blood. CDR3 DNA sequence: TGTGCCAGCAGACTCGGGGGAACAGATACGCAGTATTTT. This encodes CASRLGGTDTQYF.